This T cell receptor (beta chain) was sequenced for a study of regulatory T cells in long-lasting Graves disease. In regard to this clonotype: The target antigen is unknown.

General observations from the study: Among samples with persistent disease, TRBV28, TRBJ1-2 and TRBJ2-5 were favored.

Building the TCR beta libraries relied on iRepertoire HTBI primers, and CDR3 regions underwent Arm-PCR. TCRdb re-analysed the multiplex PCR reads in MiXCR, keeping a single row per CDR3 protein. Of roughly 450,000 distinct CDR3 sequences in the sample, approximately 23% are singletons; the top ten hold under 15%. Time point reported: persistent/refractory GD, antithyroid drugs over 5 years with positive TRAb. From RNA extracted from PBMCs, the TCR library was made. V was pared by 3 bases and J by 5 bases, with 7 bases between. Looked up from germline, CDR1 is LNHDA and CDR2 is SQIVND (reference sequence). The CDR3 spans 12 residues.

The input for sequencing was peripheral blood mononuclear cells (PBMCs), taken when the disease was refractory, from a patient treated with antithyroid drugs. This clonotype was obtained from a female donor with Graves disease. The V and J genes are TRBV19 and TRBJ2-5; the D gene is possibly TRBD1 (6 bases). The CDR3 loop is CASSIQGETQYF. The CDR3 region has the DNA TGTGCCAGTAGTATCCAGGGGGAGACCCAGTACTTC.